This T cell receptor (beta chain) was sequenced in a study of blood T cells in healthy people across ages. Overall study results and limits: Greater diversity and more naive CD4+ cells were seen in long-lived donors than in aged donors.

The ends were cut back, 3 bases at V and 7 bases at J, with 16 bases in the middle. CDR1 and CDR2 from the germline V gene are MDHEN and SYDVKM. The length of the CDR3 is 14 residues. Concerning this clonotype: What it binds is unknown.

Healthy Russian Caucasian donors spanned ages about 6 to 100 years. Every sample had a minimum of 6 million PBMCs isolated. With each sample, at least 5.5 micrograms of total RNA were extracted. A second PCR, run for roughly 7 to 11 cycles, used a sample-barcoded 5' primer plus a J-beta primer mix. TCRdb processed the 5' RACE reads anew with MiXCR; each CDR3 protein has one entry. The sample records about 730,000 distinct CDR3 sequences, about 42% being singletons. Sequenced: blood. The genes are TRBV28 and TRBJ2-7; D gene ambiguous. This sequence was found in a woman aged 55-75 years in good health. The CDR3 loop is CASSFGRAYNEQYF. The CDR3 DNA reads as TGTGCCAGCAGTTTTGGGCGCGCATACAATGAGCAGTACTTC.